This TCR beta chain was retrieved from a study of human T cells and chemical hapten exposure. Whole-study context: Diphenylcyclopropenone was administered weekly to the scalp of patients throughout the roughly 25-week study.

TCRdb passed the RACE reads through MiXCR, listing each CDR3 protein once. Of roughly 190,000 distinct CDR3 sequences in the sample, about 20% are singletons; the top ten hold approximately 6.7%. Trimming took 6 bases from V and 5 from J; bases not matched to a gene: 6. The V gene's germline CDR1 is SNHLY and CDR2 FYNNEI. CDR3 length: 14 amino acids. The time point here: patch test 1, 2 weeks after DPC sensitization. Treatment in this sample: therapeutic diphenylcyclopropenone sensitization with weekly scalp DPC. The gene calls are TRBV2 and TRBJ2-5; 10 bases line up with TRBD2. The sequence came from a woman aged 45 to 65 with alopecia areata. Some clones in this sample may be carry-over from other donors' samples. This material consisted of whole blood, taken in connection with sensitization to the hapten diphenylcyclopropenone (DPC). DNA for the CDR3: TGTGCCAGCAGCACTCTAGCGGGAGATGAGACCCAGTACTTC. Its protein product is CASSTLAGDETQYF.